This T cell receptor (beta chain) was identified during a study of cytomegalovirus exposure and HLA in healthy donors. Study results and caveats: Later analysis indicated greater clonal expansion among HLA-associated TCR beta chains than among equally common other chains. The study recorded around 160 TCR beta chains that were cytomegalovirus-associated.

Amplification used 60 Vbeta primers and 13 Jbeta primers. Only in-frame clones appear in the TCRdb table, and some are missing; sequencing was by immunoSEQ multiplex PCR. Among 150,000 or so clones, around 85% were seen once, and the ten largest hold approximately 1.3%. Germline V CDR1 and CDR2: SGHDN, FVKESK. The J segment lost 5 bases and the V segment lost 3 bases, leaving 5 bases of the junction unmatched. This CDR3 region has 14 residues. As to this clone: Its antigen remains unknown.

The chain employs TRBV14 and TRBJ1-1, with TRBD1 identical over 8 bases. The TCR comes from a man aged 45-65 years in good health and CMV-seropositive. The sample taken for sequencing was PBMCs. In DNA form, the CDR3 reads TGTGCCAGCAGCCACCAGGGGGCGAGGACTGAAGCTTTCTTT. Translating it yields CASSHQGARTEAFF. The whole variable domain, filled in from reference TRBV14 and TRBJ1-1, reads EAGVTQFPSHSVIEKGQTVTLRCDPISGHDNLYWYRRVMGKEIKFLLHFVKESKQDESGMPNNRFLAERTGGTYSTLKVQPAELEDSGVYFCASSHQGARTEAFFGQGTRLTVV.